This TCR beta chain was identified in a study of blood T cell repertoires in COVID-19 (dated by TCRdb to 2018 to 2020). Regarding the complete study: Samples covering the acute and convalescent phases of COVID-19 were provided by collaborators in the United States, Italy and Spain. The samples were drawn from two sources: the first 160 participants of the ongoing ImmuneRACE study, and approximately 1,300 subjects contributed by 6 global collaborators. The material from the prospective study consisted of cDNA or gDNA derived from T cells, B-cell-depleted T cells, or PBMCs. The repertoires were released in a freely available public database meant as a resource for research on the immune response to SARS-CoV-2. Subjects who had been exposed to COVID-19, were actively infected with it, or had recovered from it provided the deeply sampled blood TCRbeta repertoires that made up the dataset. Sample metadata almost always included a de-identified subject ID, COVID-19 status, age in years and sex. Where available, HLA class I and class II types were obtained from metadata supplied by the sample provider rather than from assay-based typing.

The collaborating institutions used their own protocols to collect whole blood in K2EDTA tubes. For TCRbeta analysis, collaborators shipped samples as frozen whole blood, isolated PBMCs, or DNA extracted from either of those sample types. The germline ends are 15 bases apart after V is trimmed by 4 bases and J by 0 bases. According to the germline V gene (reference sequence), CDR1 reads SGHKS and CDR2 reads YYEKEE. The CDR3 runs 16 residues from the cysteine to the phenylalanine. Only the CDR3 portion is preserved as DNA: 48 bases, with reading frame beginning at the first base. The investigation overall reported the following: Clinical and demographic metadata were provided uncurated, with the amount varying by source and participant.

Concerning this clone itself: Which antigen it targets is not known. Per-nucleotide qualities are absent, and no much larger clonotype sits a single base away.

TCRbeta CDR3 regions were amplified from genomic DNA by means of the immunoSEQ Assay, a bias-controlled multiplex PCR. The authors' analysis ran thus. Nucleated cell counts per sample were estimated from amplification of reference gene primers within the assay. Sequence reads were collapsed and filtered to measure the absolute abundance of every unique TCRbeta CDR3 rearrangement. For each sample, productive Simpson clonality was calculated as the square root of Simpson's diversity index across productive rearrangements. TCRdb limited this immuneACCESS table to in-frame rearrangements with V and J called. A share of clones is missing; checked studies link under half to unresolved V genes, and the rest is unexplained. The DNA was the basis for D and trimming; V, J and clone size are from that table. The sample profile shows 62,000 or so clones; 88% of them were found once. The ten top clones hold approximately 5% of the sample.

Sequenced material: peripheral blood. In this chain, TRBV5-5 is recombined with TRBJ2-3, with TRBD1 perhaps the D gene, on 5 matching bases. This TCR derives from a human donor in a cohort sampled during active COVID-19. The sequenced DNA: TGTGCCAGCAGCCGAACCACGGCAGGGAGCACAGATACGCAGTATTTT. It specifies CASSRTTAGSTDTQYF.